These T cell receptor beta chains were read from a single sample in a study of blood T cells in healthy people across ages. TCRdb independently ran MiXCR on the 5' RACE reads; one entry per CDR3 protein. The sample has 800,000 or so distinct CDR3 sequences, approximately 25% seen once. This sample was shared with a second study, whose subject was T cells of mothers and their children.

Sequenced sample: blood. These receptors were obtained from a boy between 10 and 17 years old in good health. Each CDR3 is given with its conserved first and last residue. D genes are given only for firm matches. Some rows have no size entry. The others give once, few or many, or a class for an expanded clone.

TRBV20-1,-,-,TRBJ1-4,TGCAGTGCTCGTCCGACAGCGATAAATGAAAAACTGTTTTTT,CSARPTAINEKLFF
TRBV29-1,-,few,TRBJ1-2,TGCAGCGTTGTTTCCTCGGCGAACTATGGCTACACCTTC,CSVVSSANYGYTF
TRBV4-1,TRBD2,few,TRBJ2-1,TGCGCCAGCAGCCAAGAGGTGGGACTAGCGGAGTACAATGAGCAGTTCTTC,CASSQEVGLAEYNEQFF
TRBV7-6,-,few,TRBJ1-3,TGTGCCAGCAGCCTCTCCCCTCCTGGAAACACCATATATTTT,CASSLSPPGNTIYF
TRBV29-1,-,-,TRBJ1-1,TGCAGCGTTGTTGTCACTAAGGGTGCTTTCTTT,CSVVVTKGAFF
TRBV20-1,-,-,TRBJ2-7,TGCGCGATAGAAAGCTCCTACGAGCAGTACTTC,CAIESSYEQYF
TRBV30,-,many,TRBJ1-4,TGTGCCTGGAGTGTAGGGGCCACTAATGAAAAACTGTTTTTT,CAWSVGATNEKLFF
TRBV7-8,-,-,TRBJ1-5,TGTGCCAGCAGCTTAGTGGAGGGACGGGGTTTGAGCAATCAGCCCCAGCATTTT,CASSLVEGRGLSNQPQHF
TRBV27,-,-,TRBJ2-7,TGTGCCAGCAGTCCCTCGGAGGGAACAAGAACCTACGAGCAGTACTTC,CASSPSEGTRTYEQYF
TRBV29-1,-,-,TRBJ1-1,TGCAGCGTTGTATGGGAGAGTCCTGAAGCTTTCTTT,CSVVWESPEAFF
TRBV6-1,TRBD2,-,TRBJ2-1,TGTGCCGGCGAAATCCGGGGGGAGTACAATGAGCAGTTCTTC,CAGEIRGEYNEQFF
TRBV11-2,-,-,TRBJ1-6,TGTGCCAGCAGCTTAGGAGGTGGGGGTTCACCCCTCCACTTT,CASSLGGGGSPLHF
TRBV20-1,TRBD2,-,TRBJ2-2,TGCAGTGCTAGACCTAGCGGGAGTAACACCGGGGAGCTGTTTTTT,CSARPSGSNTGELFF
TRBV24-1,TRBD2,-,TRBJ2-3,TGTGCCACCAGTGATTTGACTAGCGAAGCAGATACGCAGTATTTT,CATSDLTSEADTQYF
TRBV28,-,-,TRBJ2-1,TGTGCCAGCAGTTCCGGGGGCAATAGCTCCTACAATGAGCAGTTCTTC,CASSSGGNSSYNEQFF